The clone carrying this T cell receptor (beta chain) was seen only a few times. V was pared by 4 bases and J by 5 bases, with 5 bases of the junction left unmatched. The CDR3 is 13 residues long. From germline, CDR1 is SGHDT and CDR2 YYEEEE. This record belongs to a study of cytotoxic CD8 clonotypes in ibrutinib-treated CLL. Roughly 2 micrograms of genomic DNA from cryopreserved PBMCs went into TCR beta libraries. Sequenced by immunoSEQ multiplex PCR; TCRdb stores in-frame clones only, minus some. The table has 300,000 or so clones, roughly 70% seen once. Sample: PBMCs, taken after 36 months of ibrutinib treatment. This TCR came from a human donor with chronic lymphocytic leukemia. V and J are TRBV5-6 and TRBJ1-2, with TRBD1 matching 7 bases. CDR3 sequence (DNA): TGTGCCAGCAGCGAATTGACAGGGTATGGCTACACCTTC. Its protein product is CASSELTGYGYTF.